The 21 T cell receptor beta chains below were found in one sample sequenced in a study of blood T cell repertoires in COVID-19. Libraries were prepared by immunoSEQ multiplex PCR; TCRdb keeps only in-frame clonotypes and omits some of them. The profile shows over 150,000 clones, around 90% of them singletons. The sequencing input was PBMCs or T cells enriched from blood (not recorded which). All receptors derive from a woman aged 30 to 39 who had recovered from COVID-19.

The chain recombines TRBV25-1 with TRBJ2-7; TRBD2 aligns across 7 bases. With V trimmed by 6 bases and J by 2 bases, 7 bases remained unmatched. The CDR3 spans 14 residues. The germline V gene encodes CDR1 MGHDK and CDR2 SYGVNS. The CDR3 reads CASRSPGGTYEQYF. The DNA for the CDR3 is TGTGCCAGCAGATCCCCGGGGGGAACCTACGAGCAGTACTTC.

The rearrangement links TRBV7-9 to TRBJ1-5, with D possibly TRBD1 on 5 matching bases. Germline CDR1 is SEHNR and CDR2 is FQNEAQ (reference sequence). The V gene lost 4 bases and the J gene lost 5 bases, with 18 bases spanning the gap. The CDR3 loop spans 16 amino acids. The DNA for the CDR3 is TGTGCCAGCAGCTCACAAGAGGTGGGCAGGGATCAGCCCCAGCATTTT. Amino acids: CASSSQEVGRDQPQHF.

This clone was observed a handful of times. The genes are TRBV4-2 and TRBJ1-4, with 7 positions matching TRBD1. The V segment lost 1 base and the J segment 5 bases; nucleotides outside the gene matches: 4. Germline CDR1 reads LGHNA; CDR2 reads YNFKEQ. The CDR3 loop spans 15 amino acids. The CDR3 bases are TGTGCCAGCAGCCAAGGAGACAGGGAGAATGAAAAACTGTTTTTT. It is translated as CASSQGDRENEKLFF.

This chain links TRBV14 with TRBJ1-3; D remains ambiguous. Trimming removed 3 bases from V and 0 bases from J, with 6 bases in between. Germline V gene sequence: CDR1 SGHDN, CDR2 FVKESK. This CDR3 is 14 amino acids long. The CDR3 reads CASSQALSGNTIYF. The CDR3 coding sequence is TGTGCCAGCAGCCAGGCTCTCTCTGGAAACACCATATATTTT.

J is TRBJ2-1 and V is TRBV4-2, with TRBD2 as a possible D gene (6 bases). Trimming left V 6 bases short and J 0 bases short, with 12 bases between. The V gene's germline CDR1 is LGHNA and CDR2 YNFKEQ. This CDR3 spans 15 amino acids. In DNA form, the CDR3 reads TGTGCCAGCAGTGTGGCGGGAAACTCCTACAATGAGCAGTTCTTC. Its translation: CASSVAGNSYNEQFF.

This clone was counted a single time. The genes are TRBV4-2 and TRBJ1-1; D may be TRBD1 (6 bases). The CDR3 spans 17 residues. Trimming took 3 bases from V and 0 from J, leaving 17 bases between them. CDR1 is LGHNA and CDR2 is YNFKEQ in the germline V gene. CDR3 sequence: CASSHLGGEGLNTEAFF. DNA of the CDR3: TGTGCCAGCAGCCATTTAGGGGGGGAGGGTTTGAACACTGAAGCTTTCTTT.

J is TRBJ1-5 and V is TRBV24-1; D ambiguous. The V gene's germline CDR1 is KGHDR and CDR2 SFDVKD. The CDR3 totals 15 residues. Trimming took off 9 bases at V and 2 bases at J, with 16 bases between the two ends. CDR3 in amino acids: CATSPTGSGNQPQHF. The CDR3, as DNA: TGTGCCACCTCCCCGACGGGTTCTGGCAATCAGCCCCAGCATTTT.

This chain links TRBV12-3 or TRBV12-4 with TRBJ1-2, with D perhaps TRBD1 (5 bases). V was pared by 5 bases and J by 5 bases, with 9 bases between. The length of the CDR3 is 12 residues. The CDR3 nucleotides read TGTGCCAGCAGTCTAAGACAGTATGGCTACACCTTC. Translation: CASSLRQYGYTF.

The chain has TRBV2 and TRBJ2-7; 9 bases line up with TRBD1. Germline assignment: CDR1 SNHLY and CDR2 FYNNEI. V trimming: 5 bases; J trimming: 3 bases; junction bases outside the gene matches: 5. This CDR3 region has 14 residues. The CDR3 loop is CASSWTGDDYEQYF. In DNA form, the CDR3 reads TGTGCCAGCAGTTGGACAGGGGACGACTACGAGCAGTACTTC.

In nucleotides, the CDR3 is TGTGCCAGCAGTGGACAGACTCAGGAAGCTTTCTTT. It codes for CASSGQTQEAFF. The V and J genes are TRBV6-2 or TRBV6-3 and TRBJ1-1; weak D call: TRBD1 (6 bases). The CDR3 covers 12 residues. CDR1 MNHEY and CDR2 SVGEGT come from the germline V gene. The V end was cut by 5 bases, the J end by 8 bases, with 12 bases between.

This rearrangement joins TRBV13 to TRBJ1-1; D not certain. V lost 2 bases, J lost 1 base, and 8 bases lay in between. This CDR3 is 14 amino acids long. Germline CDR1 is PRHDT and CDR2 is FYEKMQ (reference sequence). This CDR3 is CASSLRGQNTEAFF. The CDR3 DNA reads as TGTGCCAGCAGCTTACGTGGGCAGAACACTGAAGCTTTCTTT.

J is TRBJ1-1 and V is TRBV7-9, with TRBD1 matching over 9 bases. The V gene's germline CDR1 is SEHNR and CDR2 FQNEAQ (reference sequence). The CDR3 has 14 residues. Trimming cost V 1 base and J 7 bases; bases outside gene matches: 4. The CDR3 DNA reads TGTGCCAGCAGCTTAGGGACAGGGGCGTTTGAAGCTTTCTTT. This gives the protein CASSLGTGAFEAFF.

The CDR3 spells CASSKKSWTGLTNYGYTF. CDR3 DNA: TGTGCCAGCAGCAAAAAGTCTTGGACAGGACTTACTAACTATGGCTACACCTTC. The genes are TRBV21-1 and TRBJ1-2; the table's D call TRBD1 went unverified against the DNA. TRBV21-1 is termed a pseudogene. The CDR3 length is 18 residues.

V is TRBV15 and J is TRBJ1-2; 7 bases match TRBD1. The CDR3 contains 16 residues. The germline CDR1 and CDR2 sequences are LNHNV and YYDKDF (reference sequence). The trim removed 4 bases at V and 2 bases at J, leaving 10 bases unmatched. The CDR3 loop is CATSNGTEGRNYGYTF. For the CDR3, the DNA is TGTGCCACCAGCAACGGGACAGAAGGAAGGAACTATGGCTACACCTTC.

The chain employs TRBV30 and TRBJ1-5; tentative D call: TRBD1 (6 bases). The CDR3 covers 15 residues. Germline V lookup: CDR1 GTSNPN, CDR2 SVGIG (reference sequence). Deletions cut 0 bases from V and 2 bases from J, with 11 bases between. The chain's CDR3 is CAWSVTGYGNQPQHF. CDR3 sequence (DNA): TGTGCCTGGAGTGTAACAGGGTACGGCAATCAGCCCCAGCATTTT.

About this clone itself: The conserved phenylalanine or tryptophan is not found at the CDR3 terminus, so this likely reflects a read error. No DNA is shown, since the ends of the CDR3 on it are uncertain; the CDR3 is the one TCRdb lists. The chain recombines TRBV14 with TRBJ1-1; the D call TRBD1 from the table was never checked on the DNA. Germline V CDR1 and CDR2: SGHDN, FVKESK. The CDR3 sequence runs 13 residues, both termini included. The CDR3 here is CASSQEILQGALL.

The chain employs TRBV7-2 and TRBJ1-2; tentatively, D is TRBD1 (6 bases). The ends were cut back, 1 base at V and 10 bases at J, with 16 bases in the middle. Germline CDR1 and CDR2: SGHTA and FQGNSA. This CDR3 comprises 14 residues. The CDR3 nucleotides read TGTGCCAGCAGCTTAGGTCTCAGGACAGAGGTCTACACCTTC. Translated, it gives CASSLGLRTEVYTF.

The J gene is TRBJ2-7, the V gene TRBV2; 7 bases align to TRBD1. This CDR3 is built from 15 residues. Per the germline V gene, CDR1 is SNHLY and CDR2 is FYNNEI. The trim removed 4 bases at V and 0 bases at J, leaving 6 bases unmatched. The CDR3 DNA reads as TGTGCCAGCAGTGCCGGGACAGCGAGCTCCTACGAGCAGTACTTC. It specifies CASSAGTASSYEQYF.

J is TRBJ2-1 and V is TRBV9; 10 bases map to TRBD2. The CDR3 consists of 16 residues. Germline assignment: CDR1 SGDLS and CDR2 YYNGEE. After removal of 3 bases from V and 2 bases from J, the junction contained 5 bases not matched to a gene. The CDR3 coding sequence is TGTGCCAGCAGCGCATCTAGCGGGAGAGCCTACAATGAGCAGTTCTTC. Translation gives CASSASSGRAYNEQFF.

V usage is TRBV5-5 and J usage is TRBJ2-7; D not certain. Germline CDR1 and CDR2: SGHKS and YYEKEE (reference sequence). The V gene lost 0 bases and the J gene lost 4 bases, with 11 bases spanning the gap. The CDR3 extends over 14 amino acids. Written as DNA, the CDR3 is TGTGCCAGCAGCTTGGTTGCAGGATCTTACGAGCAGTACTTC. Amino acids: CASSLVAGSYEQYF.

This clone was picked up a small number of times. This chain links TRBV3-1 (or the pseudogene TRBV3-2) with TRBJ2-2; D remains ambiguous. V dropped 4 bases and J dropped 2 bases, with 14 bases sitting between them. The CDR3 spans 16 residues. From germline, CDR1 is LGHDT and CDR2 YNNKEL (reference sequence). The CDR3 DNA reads TGTGCCAGCAGCCTGTCCTCCGCAGGCAACACCGGGGAGCTGTTTTTT. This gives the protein CASSLSSAGNTGELFF.